The subject of this entry is one TCR beta chain. This table comes from immunoSEQ multiplex PCR, and its TCRdb copy is limited to in-frame clones, with some not included. The sample lists around 100,000 clones, about nine tenths seen once, with approximately 2% in the top ten. This specimen belongs to a study of T cell changes during pregnancy in multiple sclerosis. CDR1 and CDR2 from the germline V gene are SGDLS and YYNGEE. The J segment lost 3 bases and the V segment lost 3 bases, leaving 14 bases of the junction unmatched. This CDR3 region has 19 residues. The receptor was isolated from a female donor with multiple sclerosis, enrolled in a pregnancy study. The V and J genes are TRBV9 and TRBJ2-7, with 14 bases that match TRBD2. The sequencing used peripheral blood, collected after pregnancy. This chain's CDR3 is CASSALARLAGGPYYEQYF. Written as DNA, the CDR3 is TGTGCCAGCAGCGCATTAGCCCGACTAGCGGGAGGGCCATACTACGAGCAGTACTTC.